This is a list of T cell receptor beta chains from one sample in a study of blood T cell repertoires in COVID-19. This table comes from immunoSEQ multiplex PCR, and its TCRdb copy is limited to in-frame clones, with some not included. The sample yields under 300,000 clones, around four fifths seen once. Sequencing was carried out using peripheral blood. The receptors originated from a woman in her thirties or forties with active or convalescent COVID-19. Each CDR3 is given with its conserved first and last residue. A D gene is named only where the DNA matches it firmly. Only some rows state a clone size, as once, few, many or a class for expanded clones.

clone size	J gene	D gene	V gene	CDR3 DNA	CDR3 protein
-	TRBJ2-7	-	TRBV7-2	TGTGCCAGCAGCTTGGGGGGTTGGTACGAGCAGTACTTC	CASSLGGWYEQYF
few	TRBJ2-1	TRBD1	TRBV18	TGTGCCAGCTCACCAGAGAAGGGACAGCACAATGAGCAGTTCTTC	CASSPEKGQHNEQFF
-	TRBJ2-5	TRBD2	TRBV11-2	TGTGCCAGCAGCTTAGTGGCTAGCGGGAGAGAGACCCAGTACTTC	CASSLVASGRETQYF
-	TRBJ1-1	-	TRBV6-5	TGTGCCAGCAGTTTCCAGGGGAGGGGAGACACTGAAGCTTTCTTT	CASSFQGRGDTEAFF
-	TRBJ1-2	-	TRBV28	TGTGCCAGCAGTCTCAGGGAACTCTATGGCTACACCTTC	CASSLRELYGYTF
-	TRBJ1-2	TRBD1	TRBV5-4	TGTGCCAGCAGCCCGGACAGGGGGCGGGGCTACACCTTC	CASSPDRGRGYTF
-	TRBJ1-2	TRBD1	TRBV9	TGTGCCAGCAGCACCTCGGACAGGGGGCGAGATGGCTACACCTTC	CASSTSDRGRDGYTF
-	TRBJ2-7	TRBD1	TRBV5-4	TGTGCCAGCAGCCCACCACCTGGACAGGGGGTTCTCTCCTACGAGCAGTACTTC	CASSPPPGQGVLSYEQYF
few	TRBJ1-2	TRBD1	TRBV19	TGTGCCAGTAGGGGGACAGGGAGCTATGGCTACACCTTC	CASRGTGSYGYTF
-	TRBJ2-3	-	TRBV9	TGTGCCAGCAGCGTAAATCAGGCCGGCTTTTTCACAGATACGCAGTATTTT	CASSVNQAGFFTDTQYF
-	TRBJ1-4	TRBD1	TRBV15	TGTGCCACCAGGGTGGACAGGGTGGGTGAAAAACTGTTTTTT	CATRVDRVGEKLFF
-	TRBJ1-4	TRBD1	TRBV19	TGTGCCAGTAGTACCATCCCCCGGGACAGTGAAAAACTGTTTTTT	CASSTIPRDSEKLFF
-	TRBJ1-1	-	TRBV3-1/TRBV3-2	TGTGCCAGCAGCCAAGACGTCAGGGGTTCGGAAGCTTTCTTT	CASSQDVRGSEAFF
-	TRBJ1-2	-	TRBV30	TGTGCCTGGAGTACGACAGTCTATGGCTACACCTTC	CAWSTTVYGYTF
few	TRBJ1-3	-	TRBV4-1	TGCGCCAGCAGCCAGGGACCAACAGGGCGAGGGAACACCATATATTTT	CASSQGPTGRGNTIYF
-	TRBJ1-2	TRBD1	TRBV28	TGTGCCAGCAGTTTCCCGGGACAGGGGGAGTATGGCTACACCTTC	CASSFPGQGEYGYTF
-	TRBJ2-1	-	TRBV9	TGTGCCAGCAGCCCCGTGGCGGAGGGGATACTCAATGAGCAGTTCTTC	CASSPVAEGILNEQFF
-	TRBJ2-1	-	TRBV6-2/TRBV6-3	TGTGCCAGCAGTCGGGGGAGTGAGCAGTTCTTC	CASSRGSEQFF
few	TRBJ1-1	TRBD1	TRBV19	TGTGCCAGTAGTATCGGACAGGGAGGGGTAGACACTGAAGCTTTCTTT	CASSIGQGGVDTEAFF
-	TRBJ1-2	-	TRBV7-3	TGTGCCAGCAGCTTGGGGGCTCAGGACTATGGCTACACCTTC	CASSLGAQDYGYTF
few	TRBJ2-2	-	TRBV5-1	TGCGCCAGCAGTACGGGGGAGGCCGGGGAGCTGTTTTTT	CASSTGEAGELFF
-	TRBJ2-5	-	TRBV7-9	TGTGCCAGCAGCTCGACACCCGTGACCCAGTACTTC	CASSSTPVTQYF
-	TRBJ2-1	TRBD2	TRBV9	TGTGCCAGCGGGACTAGCGGGTACAATGAGCAGTTCTTC	CASGTSGYNEQFF